The T cell receptor (beta chain) described here comes from a study of blood T cell repertoires in COVID-19. TCRdb's copy holds only in-frame clones and misses some; the assay was immunoSEQ multiplex PCR. The sample carries 250,000 to 300,000 clones, 85% to 90% recorded once. The germline CDR1 and CDR2 sequences are LGHDT and YNNKEL (reference sequence). The ends were cut back, 1 base at V and 8 bases at J, with 7 bases in the middle. The CDR3 consists of 12 residues. This chain links TRBV3-1 (or the pseudogene TRBV3-2) with TRBJ2-3; unclear D gene. The sample taken for sequencing was peripheral blood. The sequence was obtained from a woman in her 30s with COVID-19, enrolled during active disease. The CDR3 nucleotides read TGTGCCAGCAGCCAAGTAACCAGTACGCAGTATTTT. Translating gives CASSQVTSTQYF.